This note documents a single T cell receptor (beta chain) sequence. CDR3 length: 15 amino acids. Trimming removed 3 bases from V and 5 bases from J; junction bases left unmatched: 7. Germline lookup yields CDR1 LGHNA and CDR2 YNFKEQ. Authors' processing steps: Reference gene primers were amplified, and this amplification served to estimate nucleated cell counts. Produced via immunoSEQ multiplex PCR; TCRdb's table is partial and in-frame only. V and J calls and clone size are those listed in that table; D and trimming were worked out from the DNA. The profile covers about 180,000 clones, with more than 75% appearing a single time and 8% to 10% taken by the ten largest. This specimen belongs to a study of blood T cell repertoires in COVID-19. Whole-study context: Acute-phase and convalescent COVID-19 samples originated in the United States, Italy and Spain.

This chain links TRBV4-2 with TRBJ2-5; 9 nucleotides line up with TRBD1. The sequence derives from a woman younger than 45 who had recovered from COVID-19. Sequences were obtained from PBMCs or T cells enriched from blood (not recorded which). CDR3 nucleotides: TGTGCCAGCAGCCAGGACAGGGGACTTGGGGAGACCCAGTACTTC. Its protein product is CASSQDRGLGETQYF.